The source of this T cell receptor beta chain is a study of T cell repertoires in cytomegalovirus infection. At the level of the study: HLA-B-restricted CMV epitopes that are well studied, plus recently identified HLA-C-restricted ones, were used by the study. TCR beta signatures that were public indicated CMV infection and matching HLA type. Study-wide results and caveats: Within the response measured ex vivo, HLA-C-restricted CMV-specific TCR beta clonotypes were dominant. Cumulative frequency of public TCR beta families picked out carriers of CMV plus the relevant HLA.

Trimming pared 2 bases from V and 5 bases from J, leaving 21 bases between. The CDR3 has 17 residues. Germline CDR1 is SGHVS and CDR2 is FQNEAQ. This clonotype turned up a few times. Its antigen is as yet unknown. One entry per CDR3 protein, called by TCRdb with MiXCR from the reads. The table has roughly 310,000 distinct CDR3 sequences, about 27% seen once. The material sequenced was cultured PBMCs, taken from culture after CMV antigen stimulation. This receptor was identified in a human donor in good health (CMV status not recorded). Some clones in this sample may be carry-over from other donors' samples. The V gene is TRBV7-8, the J gene TRBJ1-1; no definite D call. The DNA of the CDR3 is TGTGCCAGCAGCTTACGTGATCGGGCCCATAGATGGACTGAAGCTTTCTTT. Encoded protein: CASSLRDRAHRWTEAFF.